These T cell receptor beta chains were read from a single sample in a study of blood T cells in healthy people across ages. TCRdb analysed the 5' RACE reads with MiXCR anew, one entry per CDR3 protein. The sample includes some 760,000 distinct CDR3 sequences, just under 25% of them seen just once. The same sample was also used in a study of T cells of mothers and their children.

The sequencing input was blood. These receptors were taken from a boy aged 5-17 years in good health. Each CDR3 is given with its conserved first and last residue. A D gene is named only where the DNA matches it firmly. Where a row states a size, it is once, few, many or the class of an expanded clone; other rows omit it.

>TRBV28|TRBJ1-2|.|few
TGTGCCAGCAGAGGCTCTTCGTTTTGGGGCTACACCTTC
CASRGSSFWGYTF
>TRBV29-1|TRBJ2-5|TRBD2|.
TGCAGCGTTGAGGTTCCGGGGGGGACCCAGTACTTC
CSVEVPGGTQYF
>TRBV20-1|TRBJ2-3|.|few
TGCAGTGCTCGTTCGCCTCCGGGACAAAGCGCAGATACGCAGTATTTT
CSARSPPGQSADTQYF
>TRBV20-1|TRBJ2-3|.|.
TGCAGTGCTACGAGCAGGGGACTTGATACGCAGTATTTT
CSATSRGLDTQYF
>TRBV12-3/TRBV12-4|TRBJ1-1|.|.
TGTGCCAGCAGTAACAGGATTCGGAACACTGAAGCTTTCTTT
CASSNRIRNTEAFF
>TRBV24-1|TRBJ1-5|TRBD1|.
TGTGCCACCAGTGACCCCGGGACAGGGGAAGGACAGCCCCAGCATTTT
CATSDPGTGEGQPQHF
>TRBV6-2/TRBV6-3|TRBJ2-7|TRBD2|.
TGTGCCATTTCACTAGCGGTGATCTCCTACGAGCAGTACTTC
CAISLAVISYEQYF
>TRBV29-1|TRBJ2-7|.|few
TGCAGCGTTGGGTTACAGGGAAACGAGCAGTACTTC
CSVGLQGNEQYF
>TRBV12-3/TRBV12-4|TRBJ2-5|TRBD1|.
TGTGCCAGCAGGCAGGGGGCAGGGAAGACCCAGTACTTC
CASRQGAGKTQYF
>TRBV6-6|TRBJ2-3|TRBD2|.
TGTGCCAGCACCCTACTAGCGGGGGTAGGAGATACGCAGTATTTT
CASTLLAGVGDTQYF
>TRBV7-8|TRBJ2-2|.|few
TGTGCCAGCAGCTTAGCTCCGGAGAACACCGGGGAGCTGTTTTTT
CASSLAPENTGELFF
>TRBV3-1|TRBJ2-7|.|few
TGTGCCAGCAGCCCCGCGGCGGGCTTAGAGCAGTACTTC
CASSPAAGLEQYF
>TRBV11-2|TRBJ1-1|.|few
TGTGCCAGCAGCTCCGTCAGGGTTTTCGACACTGAAGCTTTCTTT
CASSSVRVFDTEAFF
>TRBV6-1|TRBJ1-1|TRBD1|.
TGTGCCAGCAGTACAGGGGGGAGGTCTGAAGCTTTCTTT
CASSTGGRSEAFF
>TRBV7-3|TRBJ2-5|.|.
TGTGCCAGCAGCTCGACAGACCAAGAGACCCAGTACTTC
CASSSTDQETQYF
>TRBV20-1|TRBJ2-4|TRBD2|.
TGCAGTGCTCCACCGTATATAGCGGGAAGGGAAAACATTCAGTACTTC
CSAPPYIAGRENIQYF
>TRBV7-3|TRBJ2-1|TRBD2|.
TGTGCCAGCAGCCGTCAGACTAGCGGATACAATGAGCAGTTCTTC
CASSRQTSGYNEQFF
>TRBV4-1|TRBJ2-1|.|few
TGCGCCAGCAGCCAAGATCTCCCGGGAGTTTCCTACAATGAGCAGTTCTTC
CASSQDLPGVSYNEQFF
>TRBV5-1|TRBJ2-5|.|.
TGCGCCAGCCGACGTACAGGACAAGAGACCCAGTACTTC
CASRRTGQETQYF
>TRBV2|TRBJ2-5|.|few
TGTGCCAGCAGTGACTTAGAGGAGACCCAGTACTTC
CASSDLEETQYF
>TRBV29-1|TRBJ2-5|TRBD1|.
TGCAGCGTTGGTCCTAGGACAGGGAAACAAGAGACCCAGTACTTC
CSVGPRTGKQETQYF
>TRBV7-9|TRBJ2-4|.|.
TGTGCCAGCAGCTTAGCGAACGGACCCCAGTACTTC
CASSLANGPQYF
>TRBV27|TRBJ2-7|TRBD2|.
TGTGCCAGCAGTTCAGAGGGAGGGACTGATCGCGAGCAGTACTTC
CASSSEGGTDREQYF
>TRBV4-2|TRBJ2-1|TRBD2|.
TGTGCCAGCAGCCCCCGAATACTAGCGGAATCCTACAATGAGCAGTTCTTC
CASSPRILAESYNEQFF
>TRBV20-1|TRBJ2-3|.|few
TGCAGTGTTCGGGACGTACGCACAGATACGCAGTATTTT
CSVRDVRTDTQYF
>TRBV15|TRBJ2-1|.|.
TGTGCCACCAGCAGATATGGCGACTACAATGAGCAGTTCTTC
CATSRYGDYNEQFF
>TRBV6-2/TRBV6-3|TRBJ1-1|.|.
TGTGCCAGCAGTCAACGGACAGACTTGAACACTGAAGCTTTCTTT
CASSQRTDLNTEAFF
>TRBV2|TRBJ2-5|TRBD2|few
TGTGCCAGCATATTGCATCCCGGGACTAATTCTCTCGAGACCCAGTACTTC
CASILHPGTNSLETQYF
>TRBV15|TRBJ2-1|TRBD2|few
TGTGCCACCAGCAGAGATCTCGGACTAGCGACGACCTACAATGAGCAGTTCTTC
CATSRDLGLATTYNEQFF
>TRBV7-8|TRBJ2-7|.|few
TGTGCCAGCAGCGACAGACAGTTTCTCCTTGGCGAGCAGTACTTC
CASSDRQFLLGEQYF
>TRBV5-6|TRBJ2-4|TRBD1|.
TGTGCCAGCAGCGCCACCGGGACAGGGGATGTGGCCAAAAACATTCAGTACTTC
CASSATGTGDVAKNIQYF
>TRBV27|TRBJ2-1|TRBD1|few
TGCGCCAGCACGACAGGGCCCCTGGTCAATGAGCGGTTCTTC
CASTTGPLVNERFF
>TRBV20-1|TRBJ2-1|.|.
TGCAGTGCTAAACGTGATCACAATGAGCAGTTCTTC
CSAKRDHNEQFF
>TRBV7-2|TRBJ1-1|TRBD1|.
TGTGCCAGCAGCTTCTCCAGGGGGGGCACTGAAGCTTTCTTT
CASSFSRGGTEAFF
>TRBV7-2|TRBJ1-1|.|many
TGTGCCAGCAGCTTAGCCCCCAACACTGAAGCTTTCTTT
CASSLAPNTEAFF
>TRBV20-1|TRBJ2-3|.|few
TGCAGTGCTAGCCGACTACCGTACACAGATACGCAGTATTTT
CSASRLPYTDTQYF
>TRBV20-1|TRBJ2-5|.|few
TGCAGTGCCAGGTCCTGGGGAAACCAAGAGACCCAGTACTTC
CSARSWGNQETQYF
>TRBV29-1|TRBJ2-5|.|.
TGCAGCGTTGGCAGGGCGAGGGAGACCCAGTACTTC
CSVGRARETQYF
>TRBV7-9|TRBJ2-2|.|few
TGTGCCAGCAGCACCGGGGAGCTGTTTTTT
CASSTGELFF
>TRBV21-1|TRBJ2-7|.|few
TGTGCCAGCAGCAAAACGGGGCAGGGGGCCAACGAGCAGTACTTC
CASSKTGQGANEQYF
>TRBV12-3/TRBV12-4|TRBJ1-4|.|.
TGTGCCAGCAGTTTAGGTAGGGGGGCTGAGGAAAAACTGTTTTTT
CASSLGRGAEEKLFF
>TRBV2|TRBJ1-1|.|few
TGTGCCACTAGGCGGACATTGGAAGCTTTCTTT
CATRRTLEAFF
>TRBV28|TRBJ2-5|.|.
TGTGCCAGCAGTGTCCTACCGCCCCCACTACAAGAGACCCAGTACTTC
CASSVLPPPLQETQYF
>TRBV24-1|TRBJ2-5|TRBD2|few
TGTGCCACCAGTGATTTTACTAGCGGACAAGAGACCCAGTACTTC
CATSDFTSGQETQYF
>TRBV14|TRBJ1-2|.|once
TGTGCCAGCAGCCCCGTCAGCCGAGCTAACTATGGCTACACCTTC
CASSPVSRANYGYTF
>TRBV7-2|TRBJ2-1|.|few
TGTGCCAGCAGCTTAGATCGTCTCCTAGGTAATGAGCAGTTCTTC
CASSLDRLLGNEQFF
>TRBV29-1|TRBJ2-7|.|.
TGCAGCGGATACAGCGCTCTGGGAGCCGAGCAGTACTTC
CSGYSALGAEQYF
>TRBV20-1|TRBJ2-1|.|.
TGCAGTGCTAGGGCTCCCGCTCACTTTAATGAGCAGTTCTTC
CSARAPAHFNEQFF
>TRBV13|TRBJ2-4|TRBD1|many
TGTGCCAGCAGCTTGGGGACAGGCCTAGCCAAAAACATTCAGTACTTC
CASSLGTGLAKNIQYF
>TRBV29-1|TRBJ1-2|.|.
TGCAGCGTCCTTAAGACAGCTAACTATGGCTACACCTTC
CSVLKTANYGYTF
>TRBV13|TRBJ2-7|.|few
TGTGCCAGCAGCTTATATAATAGCGGCCTCTACGAGCAGTACTTC
CASSLYNSGLYEQYF
>TRBV7-9|TRBJ2-1|.|.
TGTGCCAGCAGCTTTGGACTTCATCACGAGCAGTTCTTC
CASSFGLHHEQFF
>TRBV4-1|TRBJ1-4|.|few
TGCGCCAGCAGCCCCCGGGGGAAGGCGGCGTTTAATGAAAAACTGTTTTTT
CASSPRGKAAFNEKLFF
>TRBV6-6|TRBJ2-5|.|few
TGTGCCAGCAGTTCCGCCCTTGTCGCGTACCAAGAGACCCAGTACTTC
CASSSALVAYQETQYF
>TRBV28|TRBJ2-7|.|few
TGTGCCAGCAGTGAACCCCCATGGAGAAACTCCTACGAGCAGTACTTC
CASSEPPWRNSYEQYF